These 18 T cell receptor beta chains share one sample of origin, sequenced in a study of T cell responses to AZD1222 COVID-19 vaccine. Sequenced by immunoSEQ multiplex PCR; TCRdb stores in-frame clones only, minus some. The table lists 90,000 to 150,000 clones, about 88% of them singletons. This specimen was peripheral blood, taken on day 0 of AZD1222 vaccination. Receptor source: an adult in good health.

This sequence joins TRBV6-5 and TRBJ1-3; the D is unclear. There are 15 residues in the CDR3. V was clipped by 6 bases and J by 0 bases, with 12 bases between them. Germline values: CDR1 MNHEY, CDR2 SVGAGI. The CDR3 bases are TGTGCCAGCAGCCGAGACGGCTACTCTGGAAACACCATATATTTT. This encodes CASSRDGYSGNTIYF.

The chain links TRBV29-1 to TRBJ1-2; 8 bases fit TRBD1. This CDR3 region has 14 residues. Germline trimming cut 6 bases from V and 4 bases from J; bases unmatched to any gene: 10. The germline gives CDR1 SQVTM, CDR2 ANQGSEA. CDR3 amino acids: CSVAPGQDLYGYTF. DNA for the CDR3: TGCAGCGTCGCTCCGGGACAGGACCTCTATGGCTACACCTTC.

This chain connects TRBV9 to TRBJ2-7; possible D gene TRBD1, 5 bases. This CDR3 comprises 14 residues. Trimming took 0 bases from V and 2 from J, leaving 9 bases between them. Germline V gene data show CDR1 as SGDLS and CDR2 as YYNGEE. The CDR3 loop is CASSVGGFTYEQYF. CDR3 nucleotide sequence: TGTGCCAGCAGCGTAGGGGGCTTTACCTACGAGCAGTACTTC.

This chain links TRBV2 with TRBJ1-1; D not certain. Germline CDR1 SNHLY, CDR2 FYNNEI. V shed 2 bases and J shed 4 bases, with 11 bases lying between them. This CDR3 has 14 amino acids. This CDR3 reads CASSERVGGTEAFF. In DNA form, the CDR3 reads TGTGCCAGCAGTGAACGGGTAGGTGGCACTGAAGCTTTCTTT.

V gene TRBV12-5 combines with J gene TRBJ2-7; D gene uncertain. Trimming removed 0 bases from V and 5 bases from J, with 14 bases in between. The germline V gene has CDR1 LGHNT and CDR2 FRNRAP. The CDR3 covers 15 residues. This CDR3 reads CASGLVLGSVNEQYF. CDR3 nucleotides: TGTGCTAGTGGTTTGGTACTTGGGTCGGTAAACGAGCAGTACTTC.

This chain uses TRBV5-4 with TRBJ1-4; tentative D call: TRBD1 (5 bases). The CDR3 spans 16 residues. Trimming took 0 bases from V and 5 from J, leaving 14 bases between them. Per the germline V gene, CDR1 is SGHNT and CDR2 is YYREEE (reference sequence). CDR3 region: CASSLGTGTKNEKLFF. The CDR3 bases are TGTGCCAGCAGCTTGGGTACCGGGACTAAAAATGAAAAACTGTTTTTT.

The genes are TRBV5-4 and TRBJ2-7, with 10 positions matching TRBD1. The J segment lost 5 bases and the V segment lost 4 bases, leaving 6 bases of the junction unmatched. This CDR3 contains 14 residues. The V gene's germline CDR1 is SGHNT and CDR2 YYREEE (reference sequence). The CDR3 spells CASSPDRGSDEQYF. CDR3 sequence (DNA): TGTGCCAGCAGCCCGGACAGGGGGTCCGACGAGCAGTACTTC.

The chain employs TRBV5-5 and TRBJ2-5, with TRBD2 matching over 11 bases. Germline CDR1 is SGHKS and CDR2 is YYEKEE (reference sequence). CDR3 length equals 16 residues. After removal of 4 bases from V and 1 base from J, the junction contained 6 bases not matched to a gene. The CDR3 region has the DNA TGTGCCAGCAGCGAGGGACTAGCGGTGCCCCAAGAGACCCAGTACTTC. This gives the protein CASSEGLAVPQETQYF.

The gene calls are TRBV11-2 and TRBJ2-7, with 9 bases matching TRBD1. This CDR3 is 14 amino acids long. CDR1 is SGHAT and CDR2 is FQNNGV in the germline V gene. V shed 4 bases, J shed 7 bases, and the junction held 8 bases outside the gene matches. CDR3 sequence: CASSSLQGAGEQYF. CDR3 sequence (DNA): TGTGCCAGCAGCTCTTTACAGGGGGCAGGGGAGCAGTACTTC. Complete variable domain (other parts from reference TRBV11-2 and TRBJ2-7): EAGVAQSPRYKIIEKRQSVAFWCNPISGHATLYWYQQILGQGPKLLIQFQNNGVVDDSQLPKDRFSAERLKGVDSTLKIQPAKLEDSAVYLCASSSLQGAGEQYFGPGTRLTVT.

V gene TRBV11-3 combines with J gene TRBJ2-7, with D possibly matching TRBD2 (5 bases). Germline lookup yields CDR1 SGHNT and CDR2 YENEEA. This CDR3 is built from 14 residues. Between the trimmed V and J ends, which lost 4 bases and 3 bases, there was a span of 13 bases. The CDR3 here is CASSWRGWVYEQYF. In nucleotides, the CDR3 is TGTGCCAGCAGCTGGCGCGGGTGGGTCTACGAGCAGTACTTC.

The V gene is TRBV6-5, the J gene TRBJ2-3; no firm D call. This CDR3 has 16 residues. Germline V lookup: CDR1 MNHEY, CDR2 SVGAGI. Trimming took off 2 bases at V and 0 bases at J, with 12 bases between the two ends. The CDR3: CASSYIVLVSTDTQYF. The CDR3 coding sequence is TGTGCCAGCAGTTACATTGTTCTAGTCAGCACAGATACGCAGTATTTT.

The chain uses TRBV19 and TRBJ1-2; D is unresolved. The CDR3 is 14 residues long. The V gene's germline CDR1 is LNHDA and CDR2 SQIVND (reference sequence). V lost 6 bases and J 8 bases, leaving 19 bases between the germline ends. CDR3 nucleotide sequence: TGTGCCAGTAGGGAATTCCTCAAACTGGAAGGCTACACCTTC. Translation gives CASREFLKLEGYTF.

The chain links TRBV5-4 to TRBJ2-5, with D possibly being TRBD1 (5 bases). The germline V gene encodes CDR1 SGHNT and CDR2 YYREEE (reference sequence). The CDR3 spans 16 residues. V lost 4 bases, J lost 0 bases, and 16 bases lay in between. Here the CDR3 reads CASSLQGRANQETQYF. The CDR3 nucleotides are TGTGCCAGCAGCCTCCAGGGCAGGGCTAACCAAGAGACCCAGTACTTC.

The rearrangement uses TRBV5-4 and TRBJ2-1, with 13 positions matching TRBD2. The CDR3 has 15 residues. CDR1 SGHNT and CDR2 YYREEE come from the germline V gene (reference sequence). V gave up 4 bases and J gave up 5 bases; unmatched junction bases: 3. The CDR3 DNA reads TGTGCCAGCAGCCCGGGGACTAGCGGGAACAATGAGCAGTTCTTC. Translated: CASSPGTSGNNEQFF.

This chain joins TRBV24-1 and TRBJ2-1; D possibly corresponds to TRBD1 (5 bases). Germline-derived CDR1 and CDR2 are KGHDR and SFDVKD. V was cut by 5 bases and J by 9 bases, with 22 bases left in between. The CDR3 spans 16 residues. Here the CDR3 DNA reads TGTGCCACCAGTGCCGCCCCCCCACCCCCCAGGGCTGAGCAGTTCTTC. Translating it yields CATSAAPPPPRAEQFF.

This clone came up once. The rearrangement links TRBV24-1 to TRBJ1-5; 11 positions agree with TRBD1. J gave up 6 bases and V 5 bases, and 8 bases lay outside the gene matches. The CDR3 runs 16 residues. Looked up from germline, CDR1 is KGHDR and CDR2 is SFDVKD. The CDR3: CATSATDRGQSQPQHF. The CDR3 nucleotides read TGTGCCACCAGTGCCACGGACAGGGGGCAAAGTCAGCCCCAGCATTTT.

The chain recombines TRBV11-3 with TRBJ1-2, with D unclear. This CDR3 contains 14 residues. V shed 1 base and J shed 0 bases, with 6 bases lying between them. CDR1 SGHNT and CDR2 YENEEA come from the germline V gene. The CDR3 sequence: CASSLARTNYGYTF. The DNA of the CDR3 is TGTGCCAGCAGCTTAGCCAGGACTAACTATGGCTACACCTTC.

This sequence joins TRBV2 and TRBJ2-7; 7 bases fit TRBD1. The CDR3 covers 13 residues. Germline V CDR1 and CDR2: SNHLY, FYNNEI. Unmatched junction bases numbered 4, after V lost 8 bases and J lost 0 bases. The DNA of the CDR3 is TGTGCCAGCCGACAGGGTCCCTCCTACGAGCAGTACTTC. As protein: CASRQGPSYEQYF.